These 15 T cell receptor beta chains share one sample of origin, sequenced in a study of shared clonotypes between healthy human individuals. Profiled with immunoSEQ multiplex PCR; TCRdb holds only in-frame clones, not every one. The table includes 2 million to 2.5 million clones, 85% to 95% detected once. The sequenced sample was naive CD4+ T cells from PBMCs. Sample subset: CD45RA+ positively selected. These receptors all come from a man aged 18 to 30 in good health. Some clones in this sample may be carry-over from other donors' samples.

The chain uses TRBV5-1 and TRBJ2-1, with D perhaps TRBD2 (5 bases). Germline V gene sequence: CDR1 SGHRS, CDR2 YFSETQ. V lost 4 bases and J lost 6, with 17 bases in between. The CDR3 runs to 15 residues. CDR3 loop: CASSLAPLAVNEQFF. CDR3 coding DNA: TGCGCCAGCAGCCTAGCTCCGCTGGCGGTCAATGAGCAGTTCTTC.

The chain recombines TRBV18 with TRBJ1-4, with D unclear. Per germline, CDR1 KGHSH and CDR2 LQKENI. With 3 bases removed from V and 5 bases from J, the gap between germline ends came to 13 bases. This CDR3 contains 15 residues. The CDR3 region is CASSPRGSTNEKLFF. In nucleotides, the CDR3 is TGTGCCAGCTCACCGCGAGGGAGTACCAATGAAAAACTGTTTTTT.

This clone was picked up a small number of times. The CDR3 protein is CASSQATGYTEAFF. The DNA for the CDR3 is TGCGCCAGCAGCCAGGCCACAGGCTACACTGAAGCTTTCTTT. The chain combines TRBV4-3 with TRBJ1-1; tentatively, D is TRBD1 (5 bases). The CDR3 runs 14 residues. The germline V gene has CDR1 LGHNA and CDR2 YSLEER. Trimming removed 3 bases from V and 3 bases from J, with 11 bases in between.

V is TRBV6-5 and J is TRBJ2-7; TRBD1 matches at 7 bases. The CDR3 consists of 14 residues. Trimming at V came to 4 bases and at J to 3 bases, leaving 6 bases not matched to a gene. Per the germline V gene, CDR1 is MNHEY and CDR2 is SVGAGI. The CDR3 nucleotides are TGTGCCAGCAGTTCCGGACAGGTTGTCTACGAGCAGTACTTC. Translation gives CASSSGQVVYEQYF.

The V call is TRBV2, the J call TRBJ2-3; D not certain. Trimming took off 4 bases at V and 2 bases at J, with 7 bases between the two ends. CDR1 SNHLY and CDR2 FYNNEI come from the germline V gene. CDR3 size: 13 residues. The chain's CDR3 is CASSGGITDTQYF. CDR3 coding DNA: TGTGCCAGCAGTGGTGGGATCACAGATACGCAGTATTTT.

In regard to this clone: This same CDR3 is encoded by further DNA sequences in the sample. V is TRBV19 and J is TRBJ1-5; a weak D match, TRBD1 (5 bases). The CDR3 runs 14 residues. Trimming removed 2 bases from V and 4 bases from J, with 9 bases in between. Germline lookup yields CDR1 LNHDA and CDR2 SQIVND (reference sequence). The CDR3 here is CASSIWDPNQPQHF. The CDR3 bases are TGTGCCAGTAGTATATGGGACCCGAATCAGCCCCAGCATTTT. Using reference TRBV19 and TRBJ1-5 for the parts outside the CDR3, the full variable domain is DGGITQSPKYLFRKEGQNVTLSCEQNLNHDAMYWYRQDPGQGLRLIYYSQIVNDFQKGDIAEGYSVSREKKESFPLTVTSAQKNPTAFYLCASSIWDPNQPQHFGDGTRLSIL.

This chain joins TRBV28 and TRBJ2-5; TRBD2 matches at 8 bases. V trimming: 6 bases; J trimming: 1 base; junction bases outside the gene matches: 10. The CDR3 has 16 amino acids. Germline-derived CDR1 and CDR2 are MDHEN and SYDVKM. CDR3 nucleotides: TGTGCCAGCAGCTCGACGGCGGGGGGTAGCCAAGAGACCCAGTACTTC. Its translation: CASSSTAGGSQETQYF. The full variable domain, completed using reference TRBV28 and TRBJ2-5, is DVKVTQSSRYLVKRTGEKVFLECVQDMDHENMFWYRQDPGLGLRLIYFSYDVKMKEKGDIPEGYSVSREKKERFSLILESASTNQTSMYLCASSSTAGGSQETQYFGPGTRLLVL.

The rearrangement links TRBV5-4 to TRBJ2-6; D possibly uses TRBD1 or TRBD2 (6 bases each). Trimming pared 3 bases from V and 0 bases from J, leaving 10 bases between. The CDR3 has 16 residues. CDR1 and CDR2 from the germline V gene are SGHNT and YYREEE (reference sequence). The CDR3 nucleotides read TGTGCCAGCAGCTCGGGGGCCCCCTCTGGGGCCAACGTCCTGACTTTC. Its translation is CASSSGAPSGANVLTF. The entire variable domain, with the rest obtained from reference TRBV5-4 and TRBJ2-6, is as follows: ETGVTQSPTHLIKTRGQQVTLRCSSQSGHNTVSWYQQALGQGPQFIFQYYREEENGRGNFPPRFSGLQFPNYSSELNVNALELDDSALYLCASSSGAPSGANVLTFGAGSRLTVL.

This chain links TRBV7-2 with TRBJ1-1, with a weak D call TRBD1 (5 bases). V lost 1 base and J 6 bases, leaving 18 bases between the germline ends. The germline V gene encodes CDR1 SGHTA and CDR2 FQGNSA. This CDR3 has 16 residues. CDR3 loop: CASSLGSPQGRAEAFF. The CDR3 DNA reads TGTGCCAGCAGCTTAGGGTCCCCTCAGGGACGGGCTGAAGCTTTCTTT.

The rearrangement uses TRBV13 and TRBJ2-3, with TRBD2 as a possible D gene (6 bases). This CDR3 contains 16 residues. V lost 7 bases, J lost 0 bases, and 17 bases lay in between. CDR1 is PRHDT and CDR2 is FYEKMQ in the germline V gene (reference sequence). CDR3 bases: TGTGCCAGCACCCACCGGTTAGCGGTTAGCACAGATACGCAGTATTTT. Its translation is CASTHRLAVSTDTQYF.

In the case of this clone: Distinct nucleotide sequences in the sample also encode this CDR3. The V call is TRBV7-2, the J call TRBJ1-1; D not resolved. The germline V gene encodes CDR1 SGHTA and CDR2 FQGNSA. V gave up 2 bases and J gave up 0 bases, with 7 bases separating them. This CDR3 contains 14 residues. CDR3 loop: CASSLLGLNTEAFF. The CDR3 DNA is TGTGCCAGCAGCTTACTGGGTCTGAACACTGAAGCTTTCTTT. The entire variable domain, with the rest obtained from reference TRBV7-2 and TRBJ1-1, is as follows: GAGVSQSPSNKVTEKGKDVELRCDPISGHTALYWYRQSLGQGLEFLIYFQGNSAPDKSGLPSDRFSAERTGGSVSTLTIQRTQQEDSAVYLCASSLLGLNTEAFFGQGTRLTVV.

Comment on this clone: This specimen includes other DNA sequences encoding the same CDR3. The chain recombines TRBV18 with TRBJ2-2; 7 bases fit TRBD2. Germline V CDR1 and CDR2: KGHSH, LQKENI. J lost 5 bases, V lost 3 bases, and 3 bases had no gene match. The CDR3 loop spans 14 amino acids. The CDR3 nucleotides read TGTGCCAGCTCACCCCCGGGGGGTACCGGGGAGCTGTTTTTT. It encodes CASSPPGGTGELFF.

J is TRBJ2-3 and V is TRBV9; 7 bases are shared with TRBD1. Germline values: CDR1 SGDLS, CDR2 YYNGEE. J was trimmed by 0 bases and V by 3 bases; bases with no gene match: 13. This CDR3 comprises 18 residues. The CDR3 region has the DNA TGTGCCAGCAGCGATTCTCCGGAAGGGACAGTTAGCACAGATACGCAGTATTTT. Residues: CASSDSPEGTVSTDTQYF.

The V gene is TRBV28, the J gene TRBJ2-7, with unresolved D. Germline CDR1 reads MDHEN; CDR2 reads SYDVKM. This CDR3 contains 14 residues. V was pared by 3 bases and J by 5 bases, with 14 bases between. CDR3 sequence: CASSFAWGRNEQYF. DNA for the CDR3: TGTGCCAGCAGTTTTGCCTGGGGAAGGAACGAGCAGTACTTC. The variable domain in full, with the rest retrieved from reference TRBV28 and TRBJ2-7, is DVKVTQSSRYLVKRTGEKVFLECVQDMDHENMFWYRQDPGLGLRLIYFSYDVKMKEKGDIPEGYSVSREKKERFSLILESASTNQTSMYLCASSFAWGRNEQYFGPGTRLTVT.

Worth noting for this clone: The same CDR3 also results from other DNA sequences found in this sample. The V gene is TRBV5-1, the J gene TRBJ2-3; D unresolved. The CDR3 is 15 residues long. Trimming cost V 2 bases and J 0 bases, with 10 bases left between them. The germline CDR1 and CDR2 sequences are SGHRS and YFSETQ. CDR3 protein: CASSFSDTSTDTQYF. CDR3 DNA: TGCGCCAGCAGCTTCAGCGATACTAGCACAGATACGCAGTATTTT.